This T cell receptor beta chain derives from a study of OX40 agonist ivuxolimab in advanced cancers. Broadly, across the study: Ivuxolimab was an agonistic, fully human IgG2 monoclonal antibody directed against OX40 (CD134), a costimulatory receptor. Intravenous ivuxolimab was administered to patients every 2 weeks at six dose levels: 0.01, 0.1, 0.3, 1.5, 3 and 10 mg/kg. Of the roughly 54 patients in dose escalation, approximately 20 had hepatocellular carcinoma, about 15 had melanoma, 9 had renal cell carcinoma and 9 had head and neck cancer. A male proportion of almost 85% and a mean age of roughly 55 years, ranging from roughly 20 to 80, were recorded for the dose-escalation cohort. Patients were allowed to have had prior anti-PD-1, anti-PD-L1 or anti-CTLA-4 therapy, and more than 35% of the dose-escalation patients had been treated with checkpoint inhibitors. Three dose-escalation patients achieved partial responses, one with hepatocellular carcinoma and two with cutaneous melanoma. Peripheral TCRbeta sequencing was intended to test whether TCR sequence diversity was altered and clonal T-cell expansion was caused by ivuxolimab. The paper reports the monotherapy dose-escalation portion (N = 52 patients) of the phase I ivuxolimab trial.

Here is what the overall study found, with its caveats: After ivuxolimab, expanded clones were on average more numerous among CD8+ T cells than among CD4+ T cells. In the 0.1-3.0 mg/kg groups, partial responders had among the lowest normalized peripheral clonal expansion, particularly in CD8+ T cells. Low levels of normalized T-cell clonal expansion were also seen in some patients who did not respond. Clonal expansion of both CD4+ and CD8+ blood T cells was observed from baseline to week 6 at doses 0.1 to 3.0 mg/kg. The antigen specificity of the peripheral T cells that underwent clonal expansion was not determined.

Genomic DNA was extracted from sorted cells for sequencing of the TCRbeta CDR3 region. The immunoSEQ Assay was used for sequencing of TCRbeta CDR3 regions. Entries here come from immuneACCESS through TCRdb and include only in-frame sequences with V and J called. Some clones fail to appear in such tables; in the studies checked, an unresolved V gene covers under half of the shortfall, and the cause of the remainder is unknown. The sample contains 35,000 or so clones, around 77% of them found a single time. The ten largest clonotypes hold about 19% of the sample. Comments on this clone: The target of this receptor is not known. The record has no base qualities; no much larger clone is one base away.

The trial excluded patients who had a history of autoimmune disease or who were on systemic immunosuppression. Peripheral blood for TCR sequencing was drawn from every dose cohort at baseline, at cycle 4 day 1 and at cycle 7 day 1. The samples were taken from a phase I, first-in-human, multicenter, open-label dose-escalation trial of ivuxolimab. Adults with locally advanced or metastatic head and neck squamous cell, hepatocellular, melanoma or renal cell carcinoma were enrolled in the trial. CD4+ and CD8+ T cells were sorted separately from peripheral blood before TCR sequencing. The CDR3 has 15 amino acids, counting the end cysteine and phenylalanine. Kept here is only the CDR3 DNA, which spans 45 bases and is read in frame from base 1. For CDR1 and CDR2, the germline V gene (reference sequence) lists LNHNV and YYDKDF. Ends trimmed: V by 2 bases, J by 4 bases; bases unmatched to a gene: 5.

The receptor's source is an adult with an advanced solid tumor such as melanoma, head and neck, liver or kidney cancer. Specimen: CD4+ or CD8+ T cells sorted from blood, collected in a trial of the OX40 agonist ivuxolimab. The chain couples TRBV15 to TRBJ1-5, and 7 junction bases match TRBD1. The CDR3 protein: CATSRFEDRNQPQHF. The DNA sequence is given as TGTGCCACCAGCAGATTTGAGGACAGGAATCAGCCCCAGCATTTT.